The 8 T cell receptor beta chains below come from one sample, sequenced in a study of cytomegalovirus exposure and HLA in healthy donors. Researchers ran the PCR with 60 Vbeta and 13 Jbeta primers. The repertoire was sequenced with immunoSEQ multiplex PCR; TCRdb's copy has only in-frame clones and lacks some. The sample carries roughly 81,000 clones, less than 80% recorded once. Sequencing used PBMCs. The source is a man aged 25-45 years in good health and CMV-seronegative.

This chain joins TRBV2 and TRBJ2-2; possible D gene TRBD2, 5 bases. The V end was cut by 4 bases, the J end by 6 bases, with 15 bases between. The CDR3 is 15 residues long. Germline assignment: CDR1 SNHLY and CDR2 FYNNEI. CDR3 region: CASSVVRAGAGELFF. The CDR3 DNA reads TGTGCCAGCAGTGTAGTCCGGGCCGGGGCCGGGGAGCTGTTTTTT.

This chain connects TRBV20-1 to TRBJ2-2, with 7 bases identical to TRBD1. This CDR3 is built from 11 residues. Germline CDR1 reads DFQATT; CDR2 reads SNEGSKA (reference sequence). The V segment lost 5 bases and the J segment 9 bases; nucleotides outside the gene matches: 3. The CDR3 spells CSARQGRELFF. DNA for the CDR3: TGCAGTGCTCGACAGGGCCGGGAGCTGTTTTTT.

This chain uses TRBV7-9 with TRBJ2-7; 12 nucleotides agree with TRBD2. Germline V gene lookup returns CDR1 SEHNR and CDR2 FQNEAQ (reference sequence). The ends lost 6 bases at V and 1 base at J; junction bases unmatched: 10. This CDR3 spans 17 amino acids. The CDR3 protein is CASRSTSGGRLSYEQYF. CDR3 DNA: TGTGCCAGCAGGTCTACTAGCGGGGGGCGACTTTCCTACGAGCAGTACTTC.

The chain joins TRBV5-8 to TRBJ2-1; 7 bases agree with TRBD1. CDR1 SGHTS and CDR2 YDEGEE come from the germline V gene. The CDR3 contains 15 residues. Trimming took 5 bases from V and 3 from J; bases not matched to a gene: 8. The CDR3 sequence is CASSHSGTVYNEQFF. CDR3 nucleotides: TGTGCCAGCAGTCATTCCGGGACAGTCTACAATGAGCAGTTCTTC.

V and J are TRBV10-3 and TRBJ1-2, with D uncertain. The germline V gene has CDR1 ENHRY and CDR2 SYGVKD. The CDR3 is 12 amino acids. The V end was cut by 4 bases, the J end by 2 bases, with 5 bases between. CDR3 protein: CAISAGNYGYTF. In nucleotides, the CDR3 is TGTGCCATCAGTGCGGGGAACTATGGCTACACCTTC.

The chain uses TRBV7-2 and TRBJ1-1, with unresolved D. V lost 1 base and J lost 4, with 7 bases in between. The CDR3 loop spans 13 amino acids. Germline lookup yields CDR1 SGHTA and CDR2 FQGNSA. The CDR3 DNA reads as TGTGCCAGCAGCTTAGTGGAGGGCACTGAAGCTTTCTTT. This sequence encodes CASSLVEGTEAFF.

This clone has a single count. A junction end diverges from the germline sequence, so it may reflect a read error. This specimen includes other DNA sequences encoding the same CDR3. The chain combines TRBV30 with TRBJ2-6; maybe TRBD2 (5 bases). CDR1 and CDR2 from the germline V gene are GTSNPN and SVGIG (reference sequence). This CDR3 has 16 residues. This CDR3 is CAWSTRGFSGANVLTF. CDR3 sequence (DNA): TGCGCCTGGAGTACAAGAGGGTTCTCTGGGGCCAACGTCCTGACTTTC.

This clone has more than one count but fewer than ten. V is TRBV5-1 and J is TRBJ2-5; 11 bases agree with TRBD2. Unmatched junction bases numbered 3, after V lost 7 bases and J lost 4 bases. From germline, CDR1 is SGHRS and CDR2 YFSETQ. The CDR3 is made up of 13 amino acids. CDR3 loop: CASAGLAGETQYF. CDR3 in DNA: TGCGCCAGCGCCGGACTAGCGGGAGAGACCCAGTACTTC.